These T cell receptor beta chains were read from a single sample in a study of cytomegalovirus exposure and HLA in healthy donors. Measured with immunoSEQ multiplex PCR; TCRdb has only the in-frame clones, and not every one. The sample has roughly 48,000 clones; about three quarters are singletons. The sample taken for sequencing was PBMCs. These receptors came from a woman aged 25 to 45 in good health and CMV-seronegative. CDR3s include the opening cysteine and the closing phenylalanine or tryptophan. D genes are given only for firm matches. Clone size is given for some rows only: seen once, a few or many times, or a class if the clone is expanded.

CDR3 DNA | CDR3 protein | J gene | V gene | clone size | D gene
TGTGCCAGTAGTATAGGGCAATCTAATGAAAAACTGTTTTTT | CASSIGQSNEKLFF | TRBJ1-4 | TRBV19 | once | .
TGCGCCAGCAGCTTTGGGGGCTCCCCTAGCACAGATACGCAGTATTTT | CASSFGGSPSTDTQYF | TRBJ2-3 | TRBV5-1 | few | .
TGCAGCGGGGACATGGAAGAGACCCAGTACTTC | CSGDMEETQYF | TRBJ2-5 | TRBV29-1 | . | .
TGTGCCAGCAGCCCGGACAGAAACGAGCAGTACTTC | CASSPDRNEQYF | TRBJ2-7 | TRBV4-2 | . | .
TGTGCCAGCGGGGCGACAGGTTTGAACTACGAGCAGTACTTC | CASGATGLNYEQYF | TRBJ2-7 | TRBV7-9 | . | .
TGTGCCAGCAGTGAACCCCGCGACGGAGAAAATCTCTATGGCTACACCTTC | CASSEPRDGENLYGYTF | TRBJ1-2 | TRBV2 | once | .
TGTGCCAGTAGAACAGGGAACTATGGCTACACCTTC | CASRTGNYGYTF | TRBJ1-2 | TRBV19 | . | .
TGTGCCAGCAGTGAGCAGGGTGGCTCTGGAAACACCATATATTTT | CASSEQGGSGNTIYF | TRBJ1-3 | TRBV6-1 | . | .
TGTGCCAGCAGTATAGGGGGGGGCGAGCAGTACTTC | CASSIGGGEQYF | TRBJ2-7 | TRBV6-5 | few | .
TGCAGTGGTAAATACACTGAAGCTTTCTTT | CSGKYTEAFF | TRBJ1-1 | TRBV20-1 | . | .
TGTGCCACCAGCAGAGGCGAGGGGGCTAGCAATCAGCCCCAGCATTTT | CATSRGEGASNQPQHF | TRBJ1-5 | TRBV15 | . | TRBD1
TGCAGCGTCGCAGGCGGGAGTGGCACAGATACGCAGTATTTT | CSVAGGSGTDTQYF | TRBJ2-3 | TRBV29-1 | . | TRBD2
TGCGCCAGCAGCTCCGGGACAGGGACCGAGCAGTACTTC | CASSSGTGTEQYF | TRBJ2-7 | TRBV5-1 | . | TRBD1
TGTGCCTGGAGTGTACAGGGATTTGGTTCACCCCTCCACTTT | CAWSVQGFGSPLHF | TRBJ1-6 | TRBV30 | . | .
TGCAGCGTCCTACGCGCTGGCGGGAGTTACTACGAGCAGTACTTC | CSVLRAGGSYYEQYF | TRBJ2-7 | TRBV29-1 | . | TRBD2
TGTGCCAGCAGTGAAAAAATGGCAGGCCAGCCCCAGCATTTT | CASSEKMAGQPQHF | TRBJ1-5 | TRBV6-1 | . | .
TGCGCCAGCAGCTTTCAGGGGCCCGGGGAGCTGTTTTTT | CASSFQGPGELFF | TRBJ2-2 | TRBV5-1 | . | .
TGTGCCAGCAGCGCTAGCGGGGACGCAGCAGATACGCAGTATTTT | CASSASGDAADTQYF | TRBJ2-3 | TRBV6-1 | . | TRBD2
TGTGCCACCAGCAGAGATGGTGGGGGCGAGGAGACCCAGTACTTC | CATSRDGGGEETQYF | TRBJ2-5 | TRBV15 | . | .
TGCAGCGTTTTGGAGGAAAACTCTGGAAACACCATATATTTT | CSVLEENSGNTIYF | TRBJ1-3 | TRBV29-1 | . | .
TGTGCCTGGAGCGAGGGATCGGGCCAGTACTTC | CAWSEGSGQYF | TRBJ2-7 | TRBV30 | . | .
TGTGCCAGCAGCTCGGAGGCTGCAGACAATGAGCAGTTCTTC | CASSSEAADNEQFF | TRBJ2-1 | TRBV11-2 | . | .
TGTGCCTGCGACCTCGGGAGGACAGGGAGGGAGCAGTTCTTC | CACDLGRTGREQFF | TRBJ2-1 | TRBV30 | once | .
TGCGCCAGCAGCTTATTCGGGGGAAATAATCAGCCCCAGCATTTT | CASSLFGGNNQPQHF | TRBJ1-5 | TRBV5-1 | few | .
TGTGCCTGGACGGACATCCGATCTAACTATGGCTACACCTTC | CAWTDIRSNYGYTF | TRBJ1-2 | TRBV30 | . | .
TGTGCCACCAGCAGAATGGCTAGCGGGAGCCACGAGCAGTACTTC | CATSRMASGSHEQYF | TRBJ2-7 | TRBV15 | . | TRBD2
TGTGCCACCAGCAGAGTTGGACAGGGGAGCGTGCAGTACTTC | CATSRVGQGSVQYF | TRBJ2-7 | TRBV15 | . | TRBD1
TGTGCCACAGGGACAGAGCAGGGAGAGACCCAGTACTTC | CATGTEQGETQYF | TRBJ2-5 | TRBV10-3 | . | TRBD1
TGTGCCAGCAGCTTTAGGAGGGAAGCGGGCGGAAACACCATATATTTT | CASSFRREAGGNTIYF | TRBJ1-3 | TRBV11-2 | . | .
TGTGCCAGCAGCTTGGCCCTTGCGAGCGGGAGAATATCGACGAGTCACGAGCAGTACTTC | CASSLALASGRISTSHEQYF | TRBJ2-7 | TRBV5-4 | once | TRBD2
TGTGCCAGCAGTGGAGAACAGGGGGCGTTCACTGAAGCTTTCTTT | CASSGEQGAFTEAFF | TRBJ1-1 | TRBV6-6 | . | TRBD1
TGTGCCAGCAGCCAAGATAGAGATTCGGGGGCCAACGTCCTGACTTTC | CASSQDRDSGANVLTF | TRBJ2-6 | TRBV4-2 | . | .
TGTGCCATCGGCGCGACAACAACTAATGAAAAACTGTTTTTT | CAIGATTTNEKLFF | TRBJ1-4 | TRBV28 | . | .
TGTGCCAGCCGAGCAATGGCCGGGGAGCTGTTTTTT | CASRAMAGELFF | TRBJ2-2 | TRBV28 | . | .
TGCGCCAGCAGCCAAGAAGGGGCAGGGGGCTTCGAGCAGTACTTC | CASSQEGAGGFEQYF | TRBJ2-7 | TRBV4-1 | . | TRBD1
TGTGCCAGCAGCCAAGATCCGGGTAGCGGGGGGGAGACCCAGTACTTC | CASSQDPGSGGETQYF | TRBJ2-5 | TRBV4-2 | . | TRBD2
TGCAGTGCTCCCGGTCACTATTTT | CSAPGHYF | TRBJ2-3 | TRBV20-1 | . | .
TGTGCCAGCAGCCAACCGGGACTTCGCACAGATACGCAGTATTTT | CASSQPGLRTDTQYF | TRBJ2-3 | TRBV14 | . | .
TGTGCCAGCAGTGTTGGAGGGTCTGGGGCCAACGTCCTGACTTTC | CASSVGGSGANVLTF | TRBJ2-6 | TRBV6-1 | . | .
TGTGCCAGCAGCCCCAGGGCTGGGATCACTGAAGCTTTCTTT | CASSPRAGITEAFF | TRBJ1-1 | TRBV5-6 | once | .
TGTGCCATCAGTGAGACAGAAGAGGGCTACGAGCAGTACTTC | CAISETEEGYEQYF | TRBJ2-7 | TRBV10-3 | . | .
TGCAGCGTGAGTCGGACAGGGAGTCGGACGCAGTATTTT | CSVSRTGSRTQYF | TRBJ2-3 | TRBV29-1 | . | TRBD1
TGTGCCAGCAGTGAGTGGGCTAGCGGGAGATACGAGCAGTACTTC | CASSEWASGRYEQYF | TRBJ2-7 | TRBV25-1 | once | TRBD2
TGTGCCAGCAGCTTCGAGGGGGGGCATGGCTACACCTTC | CASSFEGGHGYTF | TRBJ1-2 | TRBV7-8 | . | .
TGTGCCAGCAGCAGGGGAGGGACAGGCCTAATGAACACTGAAGCTTTCTTT | CASSRGGTGLMNTEAFF | TRBJ1-1 | TRBV5-4 | few | TRBD1
TGTGCCAGCAGTGAAGGCAGCGGGGGGAATCAGCCCCAGCATTTT | CASSEGSGGNQPQHF | TRBJ1-5 | TRBV6-1 | . | .
TGTGCCAGCAGTGAAAGGGCACCAGGGCAGCCCCAGCATTTT | CASSERAPGQPQHF | TRBJ1-5 | TRBV2 | once | .
TGTGCCAGCAGTTTGTACGGAGTGCGTGAAAAACTGTTTTTT | CASSLYGVREKLFF | TRBJ1-4 | TRBV28 | . | .
TGTGCCAGCAGCCCCTCCAGCGGGAGGGTGAACGAGCAGTACTTC | CASSPSSGRVNEQYF | TRBJ2-7 | TRBV7-3 | . | TRBD2
TGTGCCAGCAGATCGGACAGCGCCGCCGCGGGCTACACCTTC | CASRSDSAAAGYTF | TRBJ1-2 | TRBV6-6 | . | .
TGTGCCAGCAGCTTGTTGGGACAGGGTTCCATGATCTCCTACGAGCAGTACTTC | CASSLLGQGSMISYEQYF | TRBJ2-7 | TRBV5-8 | . | TRBD1
TGCAGCGTTCGACAGCCACCGAACACTGAAGCTTTCTTT | CSVRQPPNTEAFF | TRBJ1-1 | TRBV29-1 | . | .
TGCGCCAGCAGCCAAGTTGACATGGGACTAGCGGGTTACAATGAGCAGTTCTTC | CASSQVDMGLAGYNEQFF | TRBJ2-1 | TRBV4-1 | few | TRBD2
TGTGCCAGCAGGGGGGGGACAGGGAACCCCTACGAGCAGTACTTC | CASRGGTGNPYEQYF | TRBJ2-7 | TRBV2 | . | TRBD1
TGTGCCAGCAGCCAGTTAGCGGGAGGGCCGGTCTACAATGAGCAGTTCTTC | CASSQLAGGPVYNEQFF | TRBJ2-1 | TRBV14 | . | TRBD2